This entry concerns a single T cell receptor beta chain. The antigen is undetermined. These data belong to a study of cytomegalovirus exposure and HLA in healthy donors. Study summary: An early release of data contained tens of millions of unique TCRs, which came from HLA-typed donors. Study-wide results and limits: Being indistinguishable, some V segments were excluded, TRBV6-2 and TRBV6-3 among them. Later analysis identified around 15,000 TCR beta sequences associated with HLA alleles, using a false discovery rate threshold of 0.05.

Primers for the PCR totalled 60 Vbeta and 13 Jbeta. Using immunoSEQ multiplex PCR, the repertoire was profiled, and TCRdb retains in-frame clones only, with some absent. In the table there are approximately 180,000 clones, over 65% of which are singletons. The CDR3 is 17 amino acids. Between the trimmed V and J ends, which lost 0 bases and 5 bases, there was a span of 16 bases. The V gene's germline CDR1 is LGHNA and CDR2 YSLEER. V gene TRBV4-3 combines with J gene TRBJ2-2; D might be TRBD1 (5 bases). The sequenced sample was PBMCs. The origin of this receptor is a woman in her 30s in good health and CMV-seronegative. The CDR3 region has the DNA TGCGCCAGCAGCCAAGATCTGGGCAGGGTAGAAACCGGGGAGCTGTTTTTT. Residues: CASSQDLGRVETGELFF.